The 9 T cell receptor beta chains below were found in one sample sequenced in a study of Ad26.COV2.S vaccination and SARS-CoV-2 variants. Sequencing was performed with immunoSEQ multiplex PCR; in TCRdb, only in-frame clones are kept and a portion is missing. The repertoire has around 300,000 clones, 88% of them found once; the top ten carry approximately 5.9%. The treatment: some 20 received Ad26.COV2.S at low or high dose, single or two shots; a few received placebo; per-sample allocation not given. Repertoires come from day 63 after the first vaccine or placebo injection. Sequencing used peripheral blood, obtained in a trial of Ad26.COV2.S vaccine versus placebo. These receptors came from a person aged 18 to 59 who received the Ad26.COV2.S COVID-19 vaccine or a placebo.

The CDR3 DNA reads TGTGCCAGCAAAGGGACAGGGGGTCAGCCCCAGCATTTT. It encodes CASKGTGGQPQHF. The genes are TRBV28 and TRBJ1-5, with TRBD1 matching over 11 bases. The trim removed 7 bases at V and 6 bases at J, leaving 2 bases unmatched. This CDR3 is 13 amino acids long. CDR1 is MDHEN, CDR2 SYDVKM, per germline.

This clone occurred once. The rearrangement uses TRBV6-5 and TRBJ2-3, with D hard to call. The CDR3 covers 14 residues. Germline V gene lookup returns CDR1 MNHEY and CDR2 SVGAGI. Trimming pared 7 bases from V and 2 bases from J, leaving 13 bases between. CDR3: CASNRNSNTDTQYF. DNA for the CDR3: TGTGCCAGCAATCGAAATTCCAACACAGATACGCAGTATTTT.

The V and J genes are TRBV27 and TRBJ2-3; a possible D gene is TRBD1 (7 bases). The V end lost 6 bases, the J end lost 0 bases, and 16 bases lay between the germline ends. Germline V gene lookup returns CDR1 MNHEY and CDR2 SMNVEV (reference sequence). This CDR3 has 16 amino acids. CDR3 sequence (DNA): TGTGCCAGCAGCCGCAGGGGGGCCCATAGCACAGATACGCAGTATTTT. Translation gives CASSRRGAHSTDTQYF.

The chain couples TRBV15 to TRBJ1-1; D not resolved. Germline V CDR1 and CDR2: LNHNV, YYDKDF (reference sequence). The ends were cut back, 5 bases at V and 3 bases at J, with 16 bases in the middle. The CDR3 is 15 residues long. The CDR3 here is CATSRLMTPDTEAFF. CDR3 bases: TGTGCCACCAGCCGGTTAATGACCCCGGACACTGAAGCTTTCTTT.

The rearrangement joins TRBV5-5 to TRBJ2-2, with D perhaps matching TRBD1 or TRBD2 (5 bases each). Trimming stripped 4 bases from V and 4 bases from J, with 14 bases between. CDR1 and CDR2 from the germline V gene are SGHKS and YYEKEE (reference sequence). The length of the CDR3 is 15 residues. The CDR3 reads CASSLTGLITGELFF. DNA for the CDR3: TGTGCCAGCAGCCTGACGGGGCTAATCACCGGGGAGCTGTTTTTT.

The chain couples TRBV6-4 to TRBJ2-7, with D perhaps matching TRBD1 or TRBD2 (5 bases each). The germline CDR1 and CDR2 sequences are MRHNA and SNTAGT. Deletions cut 5 bases from V and 0 bases from J, with 11 bases between. The CDR3 runs to 14 residues. The CDR3 nucleotides read TGTGCCAGCAGTCCAGAGGGGTTCTCCTACGAGCAGTACTTC. It yields the protein CASSPEGFSYEQYF.

The chain couples TRBV19 to TRBJ1-1; D unresolved. Per germline, CDR1 LNHDA and CDR2 SQIVND (reference sequence). Trimming removed 5 bases from V and 1 base from J, with 8 bases in between. The CDR3 contains 13 residues. The CDR3 DNA reads as TGTGCCAGTAGTCTCCGGGGGAACACTGAAGCTTTCTTT. Translated: CASSLRGNTEAFF.

This clone was seen once. The chain joins TRBV24-1 to TRBJ2-1; D may be TRBD1 (5 bases). Per the germline V gene, CDR1 is KGHDR and CDR2 is SFDVKD. The germline V and J ends were trimmed by 0 bases and 9 bases, with 8 bases remaining between them. The CDR3 covers 13 residues. This CDR3 reads CATSDLGQGEQFF. The CDR3 coding sequence is TGTGCCACCAGTGATTTGGGGCAGGGTGAGCAGTTCTTC.

Here the CDR3 reads CASNLLGGQMNTEAFF. CDR3 DNA: TGTGCCAGCAACCTCCTGGGAGGGCAGATGAACACTGAAGCTTTCTTT. This chain connects TRBV5-4 to TRBJ1-1; no firm D call. Germline loops: CDR1 SGHNT, CDR2 YYREEE (reference sequence). Trimming took off 6 bases at V and 0 bases at J, with 18 bases between the two ends. The CDR3 totals 16 residues.